This TCR beta chain was captured in a study of T cell clonotyping in hematopoietic cell transplantation. The germline V gene encodes CDR1 MDHEN and CDR2 SYDVKM. The CDR3 is made up of 14 amino acids. Trimming took off 8 bases at V and 0 bases at J, with 13 bases between the two ends. To note about this clone: Its antigen is currently unknown.

Some clones are missing from TCRdb's copy, which holds only in-frame ones; the method was immunoSEQ multiplex PCR. The data show over 5,500 clones, roughly three quarters seen once. General study results and limits: No sorting was done, leaving CD4 and CD8 contributions mixed.

This receptor was taken from a male patient aged 70 to 80 who had an allogeneic stem cell transplant from an unrelated donor, so T cells may come from the graft donor. Some clones in this sample may be carry-over from other donors' samples. Sequenced material: peripheral blood mononuclear cells, taken 180 days after allogeneic stem cell transplant. The chain joins TRBV28 to TRBJ1-2, with D possibly matching TRBD1 (6 bases). This chain's CDR3 is CASGENRANYGYTF. CDR3 coding DNA: TGTGCCAGCGGAGAGAACAGGGCTAACTATGGCTACACCTTC.